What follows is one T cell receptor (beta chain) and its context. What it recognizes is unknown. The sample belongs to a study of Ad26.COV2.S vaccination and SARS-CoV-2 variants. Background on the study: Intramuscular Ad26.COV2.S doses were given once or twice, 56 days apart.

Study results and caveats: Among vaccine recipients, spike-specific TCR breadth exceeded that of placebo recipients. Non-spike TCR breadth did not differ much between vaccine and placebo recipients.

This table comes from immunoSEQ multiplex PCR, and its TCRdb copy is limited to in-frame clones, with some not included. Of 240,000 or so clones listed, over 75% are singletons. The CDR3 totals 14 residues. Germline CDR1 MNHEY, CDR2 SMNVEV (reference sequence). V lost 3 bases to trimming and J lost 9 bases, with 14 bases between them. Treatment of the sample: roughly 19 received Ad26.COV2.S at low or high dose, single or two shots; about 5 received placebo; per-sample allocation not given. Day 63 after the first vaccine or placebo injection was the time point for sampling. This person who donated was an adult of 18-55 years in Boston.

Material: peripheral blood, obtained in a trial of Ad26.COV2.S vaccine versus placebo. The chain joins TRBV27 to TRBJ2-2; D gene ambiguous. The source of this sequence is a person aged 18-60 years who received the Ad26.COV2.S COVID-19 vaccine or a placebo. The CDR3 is CASSFLYANRELFF. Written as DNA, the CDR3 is TGTGCCAGCAGTTTTTTGTACGCAAACAGGGAGCTGTTTTTT.